The 21 T cell receptor beta chains given below trace back to one sample, sequenced in a study of CD4 T cells in relation to SARS-CoV-2 and coronaviruses (dated by TCRdb to the early 2020s). To prepare the library, the immunoSEQ multiplex PCR assay was applied. The clones in this table, taken by TCRdb from immuneACCESS, are in-frame only. Not every clone is retained; where verified, under half of the shortfall comes from an unresolved V gene, and the cause of the rest is unknown. For this sample there are some 65,000 clones; 75% to 90% appear just once. Of the sample, 1.6% is held by the ten largest clones. CD4+ T cells from unexposed donors were collected before the COVID-19 pandemic (2011-2018). Sequencing was done on a sample of memory CD4+ T cells from PBMCs. Explained via the paper, the cell subset or site label denotes: memory (non-naive) CD4+ T cells. These receptors all come from a human donor in good health.

In DNA, the CDR3 is TGTGCCAGCAGTTTCCCCCGACAGGGTGACTATGGCTACACCTTC. Translated: CASSFPRQGDYGYTF. The chain couples TRBV28 to TRBJ1-2, with 7 bases that match TRBD1. The CDR3 extends over 15 amino acids. Germline values: CDR1 MDHEN, CDR2 SYDVKM. The V and J ends lost 3 bases and 3 bases, in that order; junction bases with no gene match: 7.

This chain links TRBV5-1 with TRBJ2-3, with 9 bases that match TRBD2. V shed 4 bases, J shed 1 base, and the junction held 7 bases outside the gene matches. CDR1 is SGHRS and CDR2 is YFSETQ in the germline V gene. This CDR3 has 16 amino acids. CDR3 in amino acids: CASSVLASGGTDTQYF. In nucleotides, the CDR3 is TGCGCCAGCAGCGTGCTGGCTAGCGGGGGCACAGATACGCAGTATTTT.

This chain uses TRBV12-5 with TRBJ2-3; 12 positions agree with TRBD1. Germline V gene lookup returns CDR1 LGHNT and CDR2 FRNRAP. With 7 bases clipped from V and 3 bases from J, the junction kept 8 bases outside the gene matches. The CDR3 loop spans 16 amino acids. In DNA form, the CDR3 reads TGTGCTAGTGCGACCGGGACAGGGGGCAGGACAGATACGCAGTATTTT. This gives the protein CASATGTGGRTDTQYF.

V usage is TRBV5-4 and J usage is TRBJ1-1, with D maybe TRBD1 (5 bases). Germline V lookup: CDR1 SGHNT, CDR2 YYREEE (reference sequence). The ends were cut back, 3 bases at V and 1 base at J, with 16 bases in the middle. The CDR3 spans 16 residues. The CDR3 here is CASSSQGRVENTEAFF. The CDR3 coding sequence is TGTGCCAGCAGCTCCCAGGGCCGCGTGGAGAACACTGAAGCTTTCTTT.

This chain uses TRBV12-5 with TRBJ1-1, with a possible D match to TRBD1 (5 bases). Looked up from germline, CDR1 is LGHNT and CDR2 is FRNRAP. The CDR3 consists of 12 residues. Trimming took off 9 bases at V and 3 bases at J, with 11 bases between the two ends. CDR3 coding DNA: TGTGCTAGCTCCGGGACGTACACTGAAGCTTTCTTT. This translates into CASSGTYTEAFF. The full variable domain, rest sourced from reference TRBV12-5 and TRBJ1-1, is DARVTQTPRHKVTEMGQEVTMRCQPILGHNTVFWYRQTMMQGLELLAYFRNRAPLDDSGMPKDRFSAEMPDATLATLKIQPSEPRDSAVYFCASSGTYTEAFFGQGTRLTVV.

The rearrangement links TRBV5-5 to TRBJ2-7; D is uncertain. CDR1 is SGHKS, CDR2 YYEKEE, per germline (reference sequence). The CDR3 consists of 15 residues. V lost 7 bases and J lost 3, with 20 bases in between. The CDR3 sequence: CASALGPTSDYEQYF. DNA for the CDR3: TGTGCCAGCGCGCTAGGGCCAACTTCTGACTACGAGCAGTACTTC.

The gene calls are TRBV12-3 or TRBV12-4 and TRBJ2-5; D gene unclear. Trimming pared 1 base from V and 5 bases from J, leaving 8 bases between. The CDR3 contains 13 residues. CDR3: CASSLEAQETQYF. In nucleotides, the CDR3 is TGTGCCAGCAGTTTAGAGGCCCAGGAGACCCAGTACTTC.

The J gene is TRBJ2-1, the V gene TRBV21-1. TRBV21-1 is a pseudogene locus. CDR3 length equals 17 residues. CDR3 loop: CASSKRRDPRKGNEQFF. Here the CDR3 DNA reads TGTGCCAGCAGCAAACGCCGGGACCCCAGAAAGGGGAATGAGCAGTTCTTC.

This chain connects TRBV20-1 to TRBJ1-6, with D tentatively TRBD1 (6 bases). There are 14 residues in the CDR3. CDR1 is DFQATT, CDR2 SNEGSKA, per germline (reference sequence). Between the trimmed V and J ends, which lost 5 bases and 8 bases, there was a span of 16 bases. CDR3 sequence (DNA): TGCAGTGCTTGTGAGGACAGAGGAGATTCACCCCTCCACTTT. It yields the protein CSACEDRGDSPLHF.

The V gene is TRBV4-1, the J gene TRBJ1-2; D is perhaps TRBD1 (5 bases). CDR3 length equals 15 residues. Deletions cut 3 bases from V and 3 bases from J, with 14 bases between. Germline values: CDR1 MGHRA, CDR2 YSYEKL. DNA for the CDR3: TGCGCCAGCAGCCAGTCCACGGGGGAACACTATGGCTACACCTTC. This sequence encodes CASSQSTGEHYGYTF.

The rearrangement joins TRBV18 to TRBJ2-7; TRBD1 aligns across 7 bases. The CDR3 consists of 13 residues. Germline trimming cut 3 bases from V and 4 bases from J; bases unmatched to any gene: 3. Looked up from germline, CDR1 is KGHSH and CDR2 is LQKENI. CDR3 sequence (DNA): TGTGCCAGCTCACCCGGACAGGAATACGAGCAGTACTTC. The encoded protein is CASSPGQEYEQYF.

This clone was picked up a small number of times. The DNA for the CDR3 is TGCGCCAGCAGCCAAGAGTTGGGCGGGGGCTCCTATGGCTACACCTTC. This encodes CASSQELGGGSYGYTF. The chain is built from TRBV4-3 and TRBJ1-2; tentative D call: TRBD1 (6 bases). The CDR3 is 16 amino acids. V was pared by 0 bases and J by 4 bases, with 15 bases between. Germline CDR1 LGHNA, CDR2 YSLEER.

This clone appeared once. The rearrangement uses TRBV3-1 (or the pseudogene TRBV3-2) and TRBJ1-3, with D perhaps TRBD1 (5 bases). Germline values: CDR1 LGHDT, CDR2 YNNKEL (reference sequence). The CDR3 has 16 amino acids. V was trimmed by 4 bases and J by 0 bases, leaving 13 bases between them. The CDR3 DNA reads TGTGCCAGCAGCCCCTTCGGAGGGGACTCTGGAAACACCATATATTTT. It translates to CASSPFGGDSGNTIYF.

The genes are TRBV4-1 and TRBJ2-1, with TRBD2 matching over 12 bases. CDR1 is MGHRA and CDR2 is YSYEKL in the germline V gene. J gave up 6 bases and V 4 bases, and 7 bases lay outside the gene matches. The CDR3 runs 16 residues. Written as DNA, the CDR3 is TGCGCCAGCAGCCTCGAGAGACTAGCGGGGGCCAATGAGCAGTTCTTC. This translates into CASSLERLAGANEQFF.

The rearrangement uses TRBV12-1 and TRBJ2-3; no check of the table's D call, TRBD2, against the DNA was made. TRBV12-1 constitutes a pseudogene. There are 15 residues in the CDR3. Here the CDR3 DNA reads TGTGCCAGCAGCTTTGCGCGGGGGCGCACAGATACGCAGTATTTT. Its protein is CASSFARGRTDTQYF.

The CDR3 nucleotides are TGTGCCACCAGTGATTTCGACTCAGGAGGGGAGACCCAGTACTTC. Residues: CATSDFDSGGETQYF. V is TRBV24-1 and J is TRBJ2-5, with a possible D match to TRBD2 (6 bases). Germline V gene sequence: CDR1 KGHDR, CDR2 SFDVKD. CDR3 length: 15 amino acids. Trimming pared 1 base from V and 5 bases from J, leaving 13 bases between.

This rearrangement joins TRBV5-1 to TRBJ1-1; unclear D gene. V shed 4 bases and J shed 1 base, with 11 bases lying between them. Germline values: CDR1 SGHRS, CDR2 YFSETQ. The CDR3 covers 14 residues. The CDR3 loop is CASSLRLGNTEAFF. The CDR3 DNA is TGCGCCAGCAGCCTCCGACTGGGGAACACTGAAGCTTTCTTT.

The chain recombines TRBV7-2 with TRBJ1-5; possibly TRBD1 for D (6 bases). Germline V CDR1 and CDR2: SGHTA, FQGNSA. There are 15 residues in the CDR3. The V end lost 5 bases, the J end lost 2 bases, and 13 bases lay between the germline ends. The DNA for the CDR3 is TGTGCCAGCAGCGTAGGGACAAGCGGCAATCAGCCCCAGCATTTT. The encoded protein is CASSVGTSGNQPQHF.

The chain uses TRBV18 and TRBJ2-1; D not certain. Trimming shortened V by 4 bases and J by 6 bases, and 13 bases separated the two germline ends. Germline V gives CDR1 KGHSH, CDR2 LQKENI. The CDR3 consists of 14 residues. CDR3 in amino acids: CASSLVDWVNEQFF. The CDR3, as DNA: TGTGCCAGCTCACTTGTAGACTGGGTCAATGAGCAGTTCTTC.

The rearrangement joins TRBV5-4 to TRBJ2-6; no clear D. Trimming left V 0 bases short and J 0 bases short, with 4 bases between. The CDR3 extends over 15 amino acids. Germline CDR1 reads SGHNT; CDR2 reads YYREEE (reference sequence). In nucleotides, the CDR3 is TGTGCCAGCAGCTTGGTCTACTCTGGGGCCAACGTCCTGACTTTC. It specifies CASSLVYSGANVLTF.

This chain links TRBV28 with TRBJ2-7, with a weak D call TRBD1 (6 bases). The CDR3 runs 14 residues. The germline CDR1 and CDR2 sequences are MDHEN and SYDVKM. Trimming took off 8 bases at V and 3 bases at J, with 17 bases between the two ends. CDR3 bases: TGTGCCAGCCTGTCCCGTGCAGGGGACTACGAGCAGTACTTC. Its translation is CASLSRAGDYEQYF.